This record looks at one T cell receptor (beta chain) sequence and its context. These data belong to a study of blood T cell repertoires in COVID-19. Profiled with immunoSEQ multiplex PCR; TCRdb holds only in-frame clones, not every one. The sample records tens of thousands of clones, around 90% being singletons. Material for sequencing was peripheral blood. The TCR sequence derives from a human donor in a cohort sampled during active COVID-19.

CDR3: CASSLREYGQFF. Here the CDR3 DNA reads TGTGCCAGCAGCCTGCGGGAGTACGGGCAGTTCTTC. The chain links TRBV5-4 to TRBJ2-1, with 7 bases aligning to TRBD2. This CDR3 is 12 amino acids long. The junction had 7 bases not matched to a gene; V was cut back by 4 bases and J by 12 bases. From germline, CDR1 is SGHNT and CDR2 YYREEE (reference sequence).